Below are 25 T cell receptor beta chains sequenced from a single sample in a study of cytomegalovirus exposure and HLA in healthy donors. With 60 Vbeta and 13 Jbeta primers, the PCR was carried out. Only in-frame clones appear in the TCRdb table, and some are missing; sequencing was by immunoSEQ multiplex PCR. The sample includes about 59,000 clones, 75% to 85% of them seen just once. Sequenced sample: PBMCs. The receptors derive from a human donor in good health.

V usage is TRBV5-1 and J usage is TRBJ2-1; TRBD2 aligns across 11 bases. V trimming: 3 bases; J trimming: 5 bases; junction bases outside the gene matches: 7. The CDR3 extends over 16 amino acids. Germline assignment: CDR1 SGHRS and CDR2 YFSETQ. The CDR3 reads CASSYVGTSGNNEQFF. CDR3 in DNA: TGCGCCAGCAGCTACGTCGGGACTAGCGGTAACAATGAGCAGTTCTTC.

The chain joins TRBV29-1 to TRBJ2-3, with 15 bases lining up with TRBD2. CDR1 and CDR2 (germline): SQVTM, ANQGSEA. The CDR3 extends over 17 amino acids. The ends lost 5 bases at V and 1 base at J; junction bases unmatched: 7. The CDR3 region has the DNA TGCAGCGTTTCCGGACTAGCGGGAGGGCCTGGCACAGATACGCAGTATTTT. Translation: CSVSGLAGGPGTDTQYF.

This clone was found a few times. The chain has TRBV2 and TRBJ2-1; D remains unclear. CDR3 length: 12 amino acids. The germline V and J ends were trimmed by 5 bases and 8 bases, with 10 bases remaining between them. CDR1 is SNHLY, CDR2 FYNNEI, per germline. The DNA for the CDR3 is TGTGCCAGCAGTAAACTTATCTATGAGCAGTTCTTC. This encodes CASSKLIYEQFF.

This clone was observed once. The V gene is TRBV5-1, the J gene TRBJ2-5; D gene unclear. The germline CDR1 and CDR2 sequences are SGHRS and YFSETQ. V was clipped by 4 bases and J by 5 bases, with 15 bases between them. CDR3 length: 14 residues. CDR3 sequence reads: CASSPNPGGETQYF. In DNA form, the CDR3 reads TGCGCCAGCAGCCCCAACCCAGGTGGGGAGACCCAGTACTTC. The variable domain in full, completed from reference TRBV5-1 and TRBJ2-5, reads KAGVTQTPRYLIKTRGQQVTLSCSPISGHRSVSWYQQTPGQGLQFLFEYFSETQRNKGNFPGRFSGRQFSNSRSEMNVSTLELGDSALYLCASSPNPGGETQYFGPGTRLLVL.

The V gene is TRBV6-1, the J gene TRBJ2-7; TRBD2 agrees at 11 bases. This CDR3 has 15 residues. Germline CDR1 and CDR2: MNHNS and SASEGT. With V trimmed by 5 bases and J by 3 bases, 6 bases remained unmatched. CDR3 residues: CASSTGTSGFYEQYF. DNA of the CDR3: TGTGCCAGCAGTACCGGGACTAGCGGTTTCTACGAGCAGTACTTC.

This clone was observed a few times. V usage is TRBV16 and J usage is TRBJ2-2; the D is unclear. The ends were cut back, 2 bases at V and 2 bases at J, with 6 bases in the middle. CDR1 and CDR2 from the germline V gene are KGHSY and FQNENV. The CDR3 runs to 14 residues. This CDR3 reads CASSQGANTGELFF. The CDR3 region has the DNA TGTGCCAGCAGCCAAGGAGCAAACACCGGGGAGCTGTTTTTT.

The DNA of the CDR3 is TGTGCCAGCAGTAGCCAGGGTAGCTACGAGCAGTACTTC. Encoded protein: CASSSQGSYEQYF. The V and J genes are TRBV6-1 and TRBJ2-7; D perhaps matches TRBD1 (5 bases). The germline V gene encodes CDR1 MNHNS and CDR2 SASEGT. The CDR3 extends over 13 amino acids. Between the trimmed V and J ends, which lost 5 bases and 3 bases, there was a span of 11 bases.

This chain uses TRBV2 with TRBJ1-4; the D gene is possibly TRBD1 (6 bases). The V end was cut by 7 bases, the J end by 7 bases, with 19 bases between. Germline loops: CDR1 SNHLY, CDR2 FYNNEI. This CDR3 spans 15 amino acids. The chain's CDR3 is CASTLGGFGGEKLFF. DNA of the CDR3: TGTGCCAGCACCCTAGGGGGTTTTGGGGGTGAAAAACTGTTTTTT.

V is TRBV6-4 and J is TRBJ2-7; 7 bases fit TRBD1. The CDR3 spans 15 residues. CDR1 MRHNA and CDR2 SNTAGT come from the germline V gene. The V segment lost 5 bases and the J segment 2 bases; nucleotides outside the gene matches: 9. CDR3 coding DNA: TGTGCCAGCAGTACACCGGGACAGCCAACCTACGAGCAGTACTTC. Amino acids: CASSTPGQPTYEQYF.

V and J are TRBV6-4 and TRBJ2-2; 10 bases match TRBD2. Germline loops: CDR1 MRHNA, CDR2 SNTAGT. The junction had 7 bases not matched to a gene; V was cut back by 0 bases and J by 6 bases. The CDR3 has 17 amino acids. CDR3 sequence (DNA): TGTGCCAGCAGTGACTCTTTCTTAGCGGGAGGAGCCGGGGAGCTGTTTTTT. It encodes CASSDSFLAGGAGELFF.

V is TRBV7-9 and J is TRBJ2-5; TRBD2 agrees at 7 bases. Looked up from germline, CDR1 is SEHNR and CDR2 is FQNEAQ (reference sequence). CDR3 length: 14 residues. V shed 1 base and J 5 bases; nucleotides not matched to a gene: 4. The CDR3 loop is CASSLGLAGETQYF. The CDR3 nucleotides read TGTGCCAGCAGCTTAGGACTAGCCGGGGAGACCCAGTACTTC.

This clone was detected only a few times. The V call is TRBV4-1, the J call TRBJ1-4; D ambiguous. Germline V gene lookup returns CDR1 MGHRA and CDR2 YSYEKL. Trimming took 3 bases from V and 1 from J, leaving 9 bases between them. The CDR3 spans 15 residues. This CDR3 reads CASSHRVLTNEKLFF. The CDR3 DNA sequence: TGCGCCAGCAGCCACCGGGTATTAACTAATGAAAAACTGTTTTTT.

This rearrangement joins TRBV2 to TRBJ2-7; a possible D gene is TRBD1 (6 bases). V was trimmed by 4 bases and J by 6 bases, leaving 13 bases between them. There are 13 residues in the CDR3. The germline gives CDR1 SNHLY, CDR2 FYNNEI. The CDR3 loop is CASSVQGYSEQYF. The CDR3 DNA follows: TGTGCCAGCAGTGTACAGGGTTACTCCGAGCAGTACTTC.

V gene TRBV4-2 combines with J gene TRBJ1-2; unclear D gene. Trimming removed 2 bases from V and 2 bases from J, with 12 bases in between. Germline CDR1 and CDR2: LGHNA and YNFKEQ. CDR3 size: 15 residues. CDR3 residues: CASSQSGVGNYGYTF. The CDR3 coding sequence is TGTGCCAGCAGCCAATCCGGGGTAGGGAACTATGGCTACACCTTC.

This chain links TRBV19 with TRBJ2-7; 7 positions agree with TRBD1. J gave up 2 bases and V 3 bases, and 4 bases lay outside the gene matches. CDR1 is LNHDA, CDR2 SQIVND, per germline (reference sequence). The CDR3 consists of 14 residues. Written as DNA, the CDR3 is TGTGCCAGTAGTATCGGGACAGCGCCCTACGAGCAGTACTTC. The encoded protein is CASSIGTAPYEQYF.

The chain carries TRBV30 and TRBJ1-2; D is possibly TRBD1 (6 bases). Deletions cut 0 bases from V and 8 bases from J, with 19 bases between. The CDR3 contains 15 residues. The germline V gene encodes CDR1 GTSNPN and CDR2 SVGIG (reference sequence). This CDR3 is CAWSVPPDRVKGYTF. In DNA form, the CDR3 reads TGTGCCTGGAGTGTACCCCCGGACAGAGTGAAGGGCTACACCTTC.

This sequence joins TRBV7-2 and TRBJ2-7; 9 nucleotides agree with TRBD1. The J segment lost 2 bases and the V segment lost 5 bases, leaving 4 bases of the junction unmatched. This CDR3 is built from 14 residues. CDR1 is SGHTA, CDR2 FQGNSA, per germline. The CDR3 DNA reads TGTGCCAGCAGCGTGACAGGGGGACCCTACGAGCAGTACTTC. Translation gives CASSVTGGPYEQYF.

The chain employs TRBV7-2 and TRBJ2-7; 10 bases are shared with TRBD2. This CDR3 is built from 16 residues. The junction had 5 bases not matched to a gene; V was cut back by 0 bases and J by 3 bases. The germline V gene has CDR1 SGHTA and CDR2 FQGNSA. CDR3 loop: CASSLATSGAFYEQYF. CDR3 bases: TGTGCCAGCAGCTTAGCTACTAGCGGGGCCTTCTACGAGCAGTACTTC.

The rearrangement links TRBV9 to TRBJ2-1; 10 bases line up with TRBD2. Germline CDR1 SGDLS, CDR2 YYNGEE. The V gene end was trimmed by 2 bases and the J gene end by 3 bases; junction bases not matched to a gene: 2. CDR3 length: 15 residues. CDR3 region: CASSVTSGFYNEQFF. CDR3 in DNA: TGTGCCAGCAGCGTGACTAGCGGGTTCTACAATGAGCAGTTCTTC.

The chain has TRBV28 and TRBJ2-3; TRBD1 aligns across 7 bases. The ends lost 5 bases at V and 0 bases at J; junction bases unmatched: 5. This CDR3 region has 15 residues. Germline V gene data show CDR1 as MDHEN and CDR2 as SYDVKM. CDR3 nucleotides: TGTGCCAGCAGTCCCAACAGGGGAAGCACAGATACGCAGTATTTT. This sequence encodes CASSPNRGSTDTQYF.

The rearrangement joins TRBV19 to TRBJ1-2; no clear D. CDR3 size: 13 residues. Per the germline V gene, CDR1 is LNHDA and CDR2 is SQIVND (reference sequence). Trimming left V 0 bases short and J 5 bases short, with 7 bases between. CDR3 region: CASSIDFSYGYTF. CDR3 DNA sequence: TGTGCCAGTAGTATAGATTTCTCTTATGGCTACACCTTC.

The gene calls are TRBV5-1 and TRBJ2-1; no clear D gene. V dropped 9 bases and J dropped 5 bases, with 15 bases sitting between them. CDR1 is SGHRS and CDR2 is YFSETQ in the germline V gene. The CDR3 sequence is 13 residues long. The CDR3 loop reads CATNPGRNNEQFF. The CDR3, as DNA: TGCGCCACCAACCCCGGCAGGAACAATGAGCAGTTCTTC.

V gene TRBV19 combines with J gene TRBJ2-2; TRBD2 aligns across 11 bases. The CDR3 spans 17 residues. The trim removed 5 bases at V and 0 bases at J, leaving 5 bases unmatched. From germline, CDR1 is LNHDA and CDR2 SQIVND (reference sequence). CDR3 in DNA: TGTGCCAGTAGTGGACTAGCGGGCTCCCCGAACACCGGGGAGCTGTTTTTT. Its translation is CASSGLAGSPNTGELFF.

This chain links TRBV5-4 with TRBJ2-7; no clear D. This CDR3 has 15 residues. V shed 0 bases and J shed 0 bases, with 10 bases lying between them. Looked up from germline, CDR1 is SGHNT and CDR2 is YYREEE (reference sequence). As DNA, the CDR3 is TGTGCCAGCAGCTTGGGCCGGGTAAGCTCCTACGAGCAGTACTTC. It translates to CASSLGRVSSYEQYF.

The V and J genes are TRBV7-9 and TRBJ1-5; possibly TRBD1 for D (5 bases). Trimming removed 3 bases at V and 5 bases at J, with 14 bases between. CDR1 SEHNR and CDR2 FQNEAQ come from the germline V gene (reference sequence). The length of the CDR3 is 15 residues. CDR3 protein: CASSFGGRGDQPQHF. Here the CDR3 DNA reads TGTGCCAGCAGCTTTGGGGGACGCGGGGATCAGCCCCAGCATTTT.